The 7 T cell receptor beta chains given below trace back to one sample, sequenced in a study of beta chain features in type 1 diabetes. Study-wide points: Type 1 diabetes patients showed a moderate but significant shortening of TCRB CDR3s in all four CD4+ subsets.

As every portion of the isolated RNA was reverse transcribed, the sequencing read expressed TCRB transcripts. Profiling relied on immunoSEQ multiplex PCR, and the TCRdb table lists in-frame clones only, not all of them. The data contain around 250,000 clones, about 15% of them singletons. No antigen has been assigned to these receptors. Sequenced: naive CD4+ T cells from blood. The receptors here all came from a man in his thirties or forties with type 1 diabetes.

The chain has TRBV10-3 and TRBJ2-2; TRBD1 agrees at 9 bases. Per germline, CDR1 ENHRY and CDR2 SYGVKD. With V trimmed by 8 bases and J by 4 bases, 5 bases remained unmatched. The CDR3 loop spans 14 amino acids. The CDR3 spells CAIWDRVGTGELFF. CDR3 nucleotide sequence: TGTGCCATCTGGGACAGGGTCGGCACCGGGGAGCTGTTTTTT.

This clone came up a few times. The chain couples TRBV5-4 to TRBJ1-2, with D tentatively TRBD1 (6 bases). The CDR3 has 12 amino acids. Germline CDR1 SGHNT, CDR2 YYREEE (reference sequence). V was shortened by 3 bases and J by 7 bases, with 10 bases between the two germline ends. In DNA form, the CDR3 reads TGTGCCAGCAGCTCCCCAGGGGTTGGCTACACCTTC. Encoded protein: CASSSPGVGYTF.

Worth noting for this clone: At the DNA level, this CDR3 is encoded by other sequences in the same sample as well. The gene calls are TRBV18 and TRBJ2-5; D possibly corresponds to TRBD1 (6 bases). The CDR3 covers 13 residues. V was trimmed by 4 bases and J by 0 bases, leaving 6 bases between them. The germline gives CDR1 KGHSH, CDR2 LQKENI. The CDR3, as DNA: TGTGCCAGCTCACAGGGGGACCAAGAGACCCAGTACTTC. It codes for CASSQGDQETQYF.

The chain carries TRBV11-2 and TRBJ1-1; possibly TRBD1 for D (5 bases). Trimming took 2 bases from V and 1 from J, leaving 11 bases between them. Looked up from germline, CDR1 is SGHAT and CDR2 is FQNNGV. The CDR3 is 15 amino acids. CDR3 DNA: TGTGCCAGCAGCTTAAGTGGGGCTCGGAACACTGAAGCTTTCTTT. Amino acids: CASSLSGARNTEAFF.

This clone was seen only a few times. The CDR3 sequence: CASSMWTSGTYEQYF. The CDR3 bases are TGTGCCAGCAGCATGTGGACTAGCGGCACCTACGAGCAGTACTTC. The chain links TRBV5-4 to TRBJ2-7, with TRBD2 matching over 10 bases. Germline lookup yields CDR1 SGHNT and CDR2 YYREEE (reference sequence). The CDR3 is 15 amino acids. V gave up 4 bases and J gave up 2 bases; unmatched junction bases: 6.

This clone occurred a few times. This chain uses TRBV28 with TRBJ2-1, with 11 bases that match TRBD2. Trimming removed 3 bases from V and 7 bases from J; junction bases left unmatched: 5. The germline CDR1 and CDR2 sequences are MDHEN and SYDVKM. This CDR3 region has 15 residues. The CDR3 loop is CASSFSGRAGNEQFF. The CDR3 DNA sequence: TGTGCCAGCAGTTTTAGCGGGAGGGCTGGGAATGAGCAGTTCTTC. Full variable domain (rest looked up from reference TRBV28 and TRBJ2-1): DVKVTQSSRYLVKRTGEKVFLECVQDMDHENMFWYRQDPGLGLRLIYFSYDVKMKEKGDIPEGYSVSREKKERFSLILESASTNQTSMYLCASSFSGRAGNEQFFGPGTRLTVL.

Only a few counts were recorded for this clone. The chain has TRBV14 and TRBJ2-1, with 9 bases that match TRBD1. The V gene's germline CDR1 is SGHDN and CDR2 FVKESK. J lost 4 bases, V lost 4 bases, and 11 bases had no gene match. This CDR3 has 17 residues. The CDR3 sequence is CASSRRDRAIEYNEQFF. In DNA form, the CDR3 reads TGTGCCAGCAGCCGAAGGGACAGGGCAATTGAGTACAATGAGCAGTTCTTC.